The entry below describes one T cell receptor beta chain. Its target antigen remains unknown. Per-nucleotide qualities are absent, and no much larger clonotype sits a single base away. This specimen belongs to a study of cytomegalovirus exposure and HLA in healthy donors (dated by TCRdb to about 2017). As for the study more broadly: An earlier analysis of several hundred of the donors reported approximately 270 Gb of sequence data and around 110 million unique TCR beta sequences from some 180 million T cells. Around 320 gigabases of sequencing data and around 87 million unique TCR sequences were included in an early release covering 550 to 650 HLA-typed donors. Of the 300 to 500 genotyped donors, 81% were placed in the genetic ancestry cluster associated with self-reported Caucasian donors. The aim of the study was to test whether cataloging public T cell receptors could identify signatures of past pathogen exposure. The T cell repertoires of 666 subjects were profiled by immunosequencing and related to cytomegalovirus serostatus. Besides the first cohort of 500 to 700 subjects, a separate validation cohort made up of 120 different subjects was used. The study combined high-throughput TCR immunosequencing, statistical association of individual TCRs with disease status, and machine learning to predict cytomegalovirus infection status. A later analysis re-analyzed previously published TCR beta repertoires from 500 to 700 donors and added high-resolution HLA genotyping to study TCR occurrence patterns. Rather than drawing on any new phenotypic data, the later analysis identified candidate immune exposures from TCR beta sequences and the way those sequences occurred across donors. In an earlier analysis of 587 of the donors, high-throughput TCR beta sequencing was used to judge whether each TCR beta V gene segment behaved as functional or pseudogenic. Donor age, sex, ethnicity and CMV serostatus were collected together with the repertoire data. A later genetic analysis used genome-wide SNP genotypes for 398 of the 666 donors, treating that subset as a discovery cohort. Every repertoire in the discovery cohort had been generated on one and the same sequencing platform. Class I and class II HLA loci were covered by the typing at four-digit resolution. Typing coverage differed by locus: A, B, C, DRB1 and DQB1 were typed in about 620-640 donors, DQA1 in about 500, DPA1 in roughly 590, and DPB1 in 400 to 480. Because of strong linkage in the cohort, roughly five DR-DQ haplotypes were treated as single units for association and clustering. Among over 350 genotyped donors of the cohort, an average of around 240,000 unique TCR beta nucleotide sequences were sequenced per donor, 15% to 20% of them non-productive. Study-wide conclusions, independent of this receptor: Because HLA typing was unavailable for some donors at each locus, only the typed subset was used in association tests. An earlier analysis of 450 to 750 of the donors showed that most TCR beta V segments appeared in productive rearrangements either about 87% or about 30% of the time, which broadly matched IMGT annotations. Strong co-occurrence of HLA alleles, especially DR and DQ, made assigning TCR associations to individual alleles difficult. According to a later analysis, parvovirus B19, influenza, CMV and Epstein-Barr virus appeared linked to several top co-occurrence clusters. An association between a missense DCLRE1C variant and V-gene and J-gene trimming of TCR beta chains was found in a later genetic analysis and replicated in an independent cohort. The cohort was sequenced for TCR beta chains only, and without alpha or paired-chain data the features that could be detected were limited. The only immune exposure information available for the cohort was CMV serostatus. Linkage disequilibrium might explain the correlated functional status among segregating V segments, but an unknown experimental factor could not be ruled out. A few of the identified cytomegalovirus-associated TCR beta chains were confirmed in vitro to be specific for cytomegalovirus antigens. The authors suggested that the approach could potentially be extended to other disease states and immunological phenotypes. The study listed 150 to 200 TCR beta chains as associated with cytomegalovirus. Roughly uniform sequencing depth across donors was assumed in presence/absence analyses, although this assumption may not hold. A later analysis found that HLA-associated TCR beta chains were more clonally expanded and had lower generation probabilities than equally common non-associated chains. A later analysis found that TCR association rates varied across HLA loci, with DRB1 alleles showing the most associated TCRs and HLA-C alleles the fewest. The classifier was reported to diagnose cytomegalovirus status with high specificity and sensitivity in both the original and validation cohorts. According to a later analysis, most CMV-associated TCR beta chains appeared to be HLA-restricted, and the HLA associations seemed to be driven largely by CMV exposure. According to a later genetic analysis, donors in an Asian-associated ancestry cluster had fewer N-insertions in productive TCRs than the approximately 670-donor mean. In a later analysis, over 15,000 TCR beta sequences were associated with specific HLA alleles at a false discovery rate of 0.05. While some public TCRs were present in many individuals, most TCR sequences turned up only very rarely across donors. A further reported finding was that TCR beta sequences accurately predicted the HLA-A and HLA-B alleles for most subjects in the first cohort. A cluster of highly shared sequence variants was judged likely to represent a technical artifact of the sequencing pipeline. Because counts were too low, roughly 16 rarely observed V segments, including chromosome 9 orphons, were left out of the earlier analysis of 500 to 650 of the donors.

The cohort was made up of 666 healthy bone marrow donors. Cohort members were all nominally healthy when sampled, although unrecorded immune exposures were likely present. The donor was CMV seropositive and was included in the group of 250 to 300 seropositive cohort members. A peripheral blood sample was collected from each donor, and TCR beta sequencing was performed on peripheral blood mononuclear cells. The Qiagen DNeasy Blood Extraction Kit was used to extract genomic DNA from the blood cell samples. The library came from the immunoSEQ multiplex PCR assay. A mixture of 60 forward primers for TCR Vbeta segments and 13 reverse primers for TCR Jbeta segments was used in the multiplex PCR. The CDR3 region of rearranged TCR beta genes was amplified from genomic DNA with a multiplex PCR assay. Amplified TCR beta libraries were sequenced as 87-base-pair reads on the Illumina HiSeq System. Turning to the authors' computational methods: In a later analysis, some 80 million unique TCR beta chains were counted across the roughly 610 repertoires, and approximately 11 million of these chains were shared by at least two donors. To remove PCR and sequencing errors, raw reads were error-corrected and collapsed into unique sequences using a nearest-neighbor algorithm that merged closely related sequences. Alignment of CDR3 sequences to IMGT reference sequences was used to assign V, D and J gene segments. For a sequence to be retained, a match of at least six nucleotides was required to both a V gene segment and a J gene segment. Rearrangements were classified as productive when the CDR3 lacked stop codons and remained in frame with V and J, and all other rearrangements were classified as non-productive. CDR3 was defined according to IMGT convention as the region running from the second conserved V-encoded cysteine to the conserved J-encoded phenylalanine. Sequences without an unambiguous match to a single V gene segment were excluded from the earlier analysis of a few hundred of the donors. In an earlier analysis of roughly 600 of the donors, a V segment was called functional when productive rearrangements were above 56.7%, and segregating when the standard deviation between donors exceeded 5%. A statistical classification framework was developed to diagnose cytomegalovirus status using the catalog of TCR beta chain sequences. In a later analysis, TCR nucleotide sequences were compared against IMGT/GENE-DB human TR gene sequences so that V and J genes could be assigned. The TCRdist pipeline was used in a later analysis to assign CDR3 sequences and most-parsimonious VDJ recombination scenarios. In a later analysis, every TCR beta chain was defined by the combination of its CDR3 amino acid sequence and its V-gene family, and reads without a unique V-gene family were dropped. A later analysis removed 550 to 650 highly shared, low-generation-probability nucleotide sequences to deal with suspected cross-contamination and a sequencing artifact. In a later analysis, a clonal expansion index for each public chain was calculated from normalized within-repertoire ranks of inferred template counts. Generation probabilities in a later analysis came from a VDJ recombination model fitted to out-of-frame rearrangements, and those results were checked against IGoR. Hypergeometric tests were used in a later analysis to score TCR-TCR, TCR-HLA and TCR-CMV co-occurrence, with a repertoire-size bias correction applied to the TCR pairs. False discovery rates were estimated in a later analysis by permuting HLA or CMV assignments 20 times. In a later analysis, co-occurring TCRs were grouped using DBSCAN, with TCRdist sequence similarity added in when clustering inside HLA-allele-positive subsets. Repertoires with fewer than 30,000 or more than 120,000 public chains, plus five repertoires with anomalous nucleotide sharing, were excluded from co-occurrence clustering. As stored in TCRdb, this immuneACCESS dataset retains in-frame rearrangements with V and J assigned. A fraction of the clones does not appear; measured against another copy, unresolved V genes explain less than half of the discrepancy, and the remainder lacks a known reason. V and J calls plus clone size are reproduced from that table; the DNA served to infer D and trimming. The sample has 90,000 to 120,000 clones on record, around two thirds of them singletons. Clones ranked in the top ten supply about 2.6% of the sample.

This TCR came from a man in his fifties or sixties in good health and CMV-seropositive. Sequenced: PBMCs.

For the CDR3, the sequence is CASSYSYRAVGYTF. The bases are TGTGCCAGCAGTTACAGTTACAGGGCAGTTGGCTACACCTTC. Recombination connected TRBV6-6 to TRBJ1-2, with TRBD1 as a weak D call on 6 bases. The CDR3 starts with the cysteine, ends with the phenylalanine, and has 14 residues. Only CDR3 DNA is held: 42 bases, read in frame from base 1. V is cut by 2 bases and J by 7 bases, and the space between the germline ends is 14 bases. As encoded in the germline V gene (reference sequence), CDR1 is MNHNY while CDR2 is SVGAGI.